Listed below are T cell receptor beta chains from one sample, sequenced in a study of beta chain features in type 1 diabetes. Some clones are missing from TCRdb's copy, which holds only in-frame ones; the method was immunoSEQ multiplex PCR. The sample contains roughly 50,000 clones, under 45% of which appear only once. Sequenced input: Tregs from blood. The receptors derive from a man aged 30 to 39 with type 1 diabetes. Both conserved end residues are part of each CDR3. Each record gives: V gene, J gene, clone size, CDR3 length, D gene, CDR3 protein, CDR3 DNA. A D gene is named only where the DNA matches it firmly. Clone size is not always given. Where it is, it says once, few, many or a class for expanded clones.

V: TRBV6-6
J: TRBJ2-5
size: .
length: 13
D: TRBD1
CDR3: CASSPTGGETQYF
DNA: TGTGCCAGCAGCCCGACAGGGGGGGAGACCCAGTACTTC

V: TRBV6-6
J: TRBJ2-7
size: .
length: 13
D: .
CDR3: CASTKQGTYEQYF
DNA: TGTGCCAGCACTAAACAGGGAACCTACGAGCAGTACTTC

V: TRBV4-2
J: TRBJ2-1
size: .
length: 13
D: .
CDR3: CASSQDHGYEQFF
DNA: TGTGCCAGCAGCCAAGATCATGGCTATGAGCAGTTCTTC

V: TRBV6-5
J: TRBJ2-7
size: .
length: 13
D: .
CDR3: CASSYDRRVEQYF
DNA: TGTGCCAGCAGTTACGACAGGCGAGTCGAGCAGTACTTC

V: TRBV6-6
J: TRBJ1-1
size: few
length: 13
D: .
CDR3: CASSYKGDTEAFF
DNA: TGTGCCAGCAGTTACAAAGGGGACACTGAAGCTTTCTTT

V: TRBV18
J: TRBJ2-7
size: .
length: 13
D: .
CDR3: CASSPEVTYEQYF
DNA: TGTGCCAGCTCACCAGAGGTAACCTACGAGCAGTACTTC

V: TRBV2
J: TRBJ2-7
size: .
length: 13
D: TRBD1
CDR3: CASSGQGAGEQYF
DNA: TGTGCCAGCAGTGGGCAGGGGGCCGGCGAGCAGTACTTC

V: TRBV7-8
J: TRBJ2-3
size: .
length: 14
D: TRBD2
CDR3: CASSASGSADTQYF
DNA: TGTGCCAGCAGCGCTAGCGGGAGCGCAGATACGCAGTATTTT

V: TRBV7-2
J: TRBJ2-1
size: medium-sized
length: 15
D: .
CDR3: CASSLAQLLYNEQFF
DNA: TGTGCCAGCAGCTTAGCACAGCTACTGTACAATGAGCAGTTCTTC

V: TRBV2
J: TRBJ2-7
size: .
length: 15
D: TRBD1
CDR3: CASSESPGGVYEQYF
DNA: TGTGCCAGCAGTGAATCGCCAGGGGGCGTCTACGAGCAGTACTTC

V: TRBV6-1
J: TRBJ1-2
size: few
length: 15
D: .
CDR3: CASSERAESGYGYTF
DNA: TGTGCCAGCAGTGAACGGGCGGAAAGCGGGTATGGCTACACCTTC

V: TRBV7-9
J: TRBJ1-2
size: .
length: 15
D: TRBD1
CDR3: CASSLGAGGTYGYTF
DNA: TGTGCCAGCAGCTTAGGGGCAGGGGGAACCTATGGCTACACCTTC

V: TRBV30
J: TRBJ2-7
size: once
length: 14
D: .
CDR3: CAWSSRQAYYEQYF
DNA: TGTGCCTGGAGCTCAAGACAGGCTTACTACGAGCAGTACTTC

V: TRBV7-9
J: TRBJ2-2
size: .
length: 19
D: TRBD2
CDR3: CASSSSGSNTERNTGELFF
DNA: TGTGCCAGCAGCTCGAGCGGGAGTAACACCGAACGGAACACCGGGGAGCTGTTTTTT

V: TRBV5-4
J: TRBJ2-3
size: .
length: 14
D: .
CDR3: CASSLSTDTDTQYF
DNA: TGTGCCAGCAGCTTATCGACAGACACAGATACGCAGTATTTT

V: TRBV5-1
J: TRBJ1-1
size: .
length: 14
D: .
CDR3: CASRMETHRDEAFF
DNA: TGCGCCAGCAGGATGGAAACTCACCGGGATGAAGCTTTCTTT

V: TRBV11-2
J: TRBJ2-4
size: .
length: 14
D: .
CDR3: CASSEGSFGNIQYF
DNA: TGTGCCAGCAGCGAAGGGAGTTTCGGGAACATTCAGTACTTC

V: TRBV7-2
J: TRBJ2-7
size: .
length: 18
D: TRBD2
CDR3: CASSLIKMGLAGSYEQYF
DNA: TGTGCCAGCAGCTTAATTAAAATGGGACTAGCGGGAAGCTACGAGCAGTACTTC

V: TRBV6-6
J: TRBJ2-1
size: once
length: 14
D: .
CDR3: CASESRLVYNEQFF
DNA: TGTGCCAGCGAGTCCCGACTAGTTTACAATGAGCAGTTCTTC

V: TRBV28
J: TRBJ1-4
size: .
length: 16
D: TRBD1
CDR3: CASQRFTTGVNEKLFF
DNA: TGTGCCAGTCAGAGATTTACGACAGGGGTGAATGAAAAACTGTTTTTT

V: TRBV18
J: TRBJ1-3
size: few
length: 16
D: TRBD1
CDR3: CASSPSGTASGNTIYF
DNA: TGTGCCAGCTCACCGTCAGGGACAGCCTCTGGAAACACCATATATTTT

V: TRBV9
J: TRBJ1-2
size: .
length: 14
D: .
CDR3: CASSVGQTSYGYTF
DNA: TGTGCCAGCAGCGTCGGACAGACGAGCTATGGCTACACCTTC

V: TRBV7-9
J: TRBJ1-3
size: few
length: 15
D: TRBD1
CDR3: CASSLAGTGQATIYF
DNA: TGTGCCAGCAGCTTGGCCGGGACAGGGCAAGCCACCATATATTTT

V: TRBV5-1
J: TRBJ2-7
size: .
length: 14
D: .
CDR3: CASSLEVATYEQYF
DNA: TGCGCCAGCAGCTTGGAGGTAGCGACCTACGAGCAGTACTTC

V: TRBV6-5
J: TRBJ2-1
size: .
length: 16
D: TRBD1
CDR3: CASSYATGQTHNEQFF
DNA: TGTGCCAGCAGTTACGCTACGGGACAGACTCACAATGAGCAGTTCTTC

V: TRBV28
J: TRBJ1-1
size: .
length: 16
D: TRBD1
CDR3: CASNAPGTGEIGEAFF
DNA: TGTGCCAGCAACGCCCCCGGGACAGGGGAAATCGGTGAAGCTTTCTTT

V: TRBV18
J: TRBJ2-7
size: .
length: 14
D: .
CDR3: CASSPRAGGYEQYF
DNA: TGTGCCAGCTCACCAAGGGCAGGAGGCTACGAGCAGTACTTC

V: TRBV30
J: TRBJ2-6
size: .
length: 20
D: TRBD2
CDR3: CAWSAGPGLAGVIGANVLTF
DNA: TGTGCCTGGAGTGCCGGGCCGGGACTAGCGGGAGTAATTGGGGCCAACGTCCTGACTTTC

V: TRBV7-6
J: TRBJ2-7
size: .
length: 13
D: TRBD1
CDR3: CASSGTGNYEQYF
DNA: TGTGCCAGCAGCGGGACAGGGAACTACGAGCAGTACTTC

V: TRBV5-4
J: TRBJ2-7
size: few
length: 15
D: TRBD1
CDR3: CASSSGQGIPYEQYF
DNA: TGTGCCAGCAGCTCGGGACAGGGGATCCCCTACGAGCAGTACTTC

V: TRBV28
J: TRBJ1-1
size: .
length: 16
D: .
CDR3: CASSLSRGTMNTEAFF
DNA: TGTGCCAGCAGTTTAAGTAGGGGGACAATGAACACTGAAGCTTTCTTT

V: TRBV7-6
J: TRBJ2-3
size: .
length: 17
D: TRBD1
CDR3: CASSYLGQGASTDTQYF
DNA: TGTGCCAGCAGCTACTTGGGACAGGGGGCTAGCACAGATACGCAGTATTTT

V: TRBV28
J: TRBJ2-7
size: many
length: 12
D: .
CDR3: CASSLRRDEQYF
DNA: TGTGCCAGCAGTTTACGGAGGGACGAGCAGTACTTC

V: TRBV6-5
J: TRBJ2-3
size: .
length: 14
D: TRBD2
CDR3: CASSEGIAGAPQYF
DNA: TGTGCCAGCAGTGAAGGTATCGCGGGAGCTCCGCAGTATTTT

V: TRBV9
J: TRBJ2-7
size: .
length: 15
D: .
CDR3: CASSVAGDYGYEQHF
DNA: TGTGCCAGCAGCGTAGCCGGCGACTATGGCTACGAGCAGCACTTC

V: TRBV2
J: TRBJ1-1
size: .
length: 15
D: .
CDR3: CASSDRASMNTEAFF
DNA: TGTGCCAGCAGTGACAGGGCCTCCATGAACACTGAAGCTTTCTTT

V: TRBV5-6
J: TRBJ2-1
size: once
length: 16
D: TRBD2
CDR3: CASSLSGRAVRGEQFF
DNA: TGTGCCAGCAGCTTGAGCGGGAGGGCCGTCAGAGGGGAGCAGTTCTTC

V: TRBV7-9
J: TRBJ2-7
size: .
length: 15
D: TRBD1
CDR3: CASSFGTGNSYEQYF
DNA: TGTGCCAGCAGCTTCGGGACAGGGAACTCATACGAGCAGTACTTC

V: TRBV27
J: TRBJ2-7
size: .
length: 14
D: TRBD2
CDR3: CASRREGHSYEQYF
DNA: TGTGCCAGCCGGCGGGAGGGCCACTCCTACGAGCAGTACTTC

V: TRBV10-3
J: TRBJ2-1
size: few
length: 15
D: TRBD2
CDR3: CAIKGSAGGRNEQFF
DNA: TGTGCCATCAAGGGTTCGGCGGGAGGGCGAAATGAGCAGTTCTTC

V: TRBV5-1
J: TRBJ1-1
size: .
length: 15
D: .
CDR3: CVSSFNPQGNTEAFF
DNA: TGCGTCAGCAGCTTTAATCCCCAGGGGAACACTGAAGCTTTCTTT

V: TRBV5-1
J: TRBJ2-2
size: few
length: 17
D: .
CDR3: CASSTSPAATNTGELFF
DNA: TGCGCCAGCAGCACATCCCCAGCGGCCACGAACACCGGGGAGCTGTTTTTT

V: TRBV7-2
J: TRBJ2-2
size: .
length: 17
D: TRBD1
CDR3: CASSRTGGVGYTGELFF
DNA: TGTGCCAGCAGCCGGACAGGGGGCGTGGGGTACACCGGGGAGCTGTTTTTT

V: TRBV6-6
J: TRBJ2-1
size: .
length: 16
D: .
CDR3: CASRSLVESSYNEQFF
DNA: TGTGCCAGCAGGTCCCTAGTAGAGAGCTCCTACAATGAGCAGTTCTTC

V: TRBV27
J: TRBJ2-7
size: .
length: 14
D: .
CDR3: CASSIAHSSYEQYF
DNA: TGTGCCAGCAGTATTGCCCATAGCTCCTACGAGCAGTACTTC

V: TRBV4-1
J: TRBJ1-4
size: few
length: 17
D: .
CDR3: CASSQVNLLPTNEKLFF
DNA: TGCGCCAGCAGCCAAGTCAACTTATTACCCACTAATGAAAAACTGTTTTTT

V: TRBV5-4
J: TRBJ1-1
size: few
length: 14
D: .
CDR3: CASSQGTRIAEAFF
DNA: TGTGCCAGCAGCCAGGGTACAAGGATCGCTGAAGCTTTCTTT

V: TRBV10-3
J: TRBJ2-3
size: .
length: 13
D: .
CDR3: CAIQAGPTDTQYF
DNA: TGTGCCATCCAAGCGGGCCCCACAGATACGCAGTATTTT

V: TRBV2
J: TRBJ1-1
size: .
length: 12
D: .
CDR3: CASRQISTEAFF
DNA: TGTGCCAGCAGGCAGATATCCACTGAAGCTTTCTTT

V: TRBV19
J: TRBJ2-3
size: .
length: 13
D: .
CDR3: CASKLVHTDTQYF
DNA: TGTGCCAGTAAACTAGTTCACACAGATACGCAGTATTTT

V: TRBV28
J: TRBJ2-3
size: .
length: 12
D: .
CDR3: CASGTPMHTQYF
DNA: TGTGCCAGCGGGACACCAATGCATACGCAGTATTTT

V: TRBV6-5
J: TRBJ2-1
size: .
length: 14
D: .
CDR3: CASIQKLEYNEQFF
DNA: TGTGCCAGCATCCAAAAACTAGAATACAATGAGCAGTTCTTC

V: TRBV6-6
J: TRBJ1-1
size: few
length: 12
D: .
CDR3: CASGERRTEAFF
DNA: TGTGCCAGCGGGGAGAGGAGGACTGAAGCTTTCTTT